The next 7 T cell receptor beta chains were all read from a single sample in a study of control samples from healthy donors and cancer patients. Repertoires were generated with immunoSEQ multiplex PCR, while TCRdb's copy carries only in-frame clones and drops some. Counted here are 45,000 to 60,000 clones, roughly 94% occurring once; the ten biggest clones make up around 4%. Sequencing was carried out using blood. The receptors here all came from a man aged 25-45 years in good health.

The chain carries TRBV30 and TRBJ1-3; D call uncertain. The germline V gene encodes CDR1 GTSNPN and CDR2 SVGIG (reference sequence). Between the trimmed V and J ends, which lost 7 bases and 0 bases, there was a span of 10 bases. The CDR3 covers 13 residues. This chain's CDR3 is CASGLTSGNTIYF. Here the CDR3 DNA reads TGTGCCTCCGGACTGACCTCTGGAAACACCATATATTTT.

This clone was recorded once. The chain is built from TRBV6-5 and TRBJ2-3; D may be TRBD2 (7 bases). The CDR3 length is 15 residues. Trimming took 4 bases from V and 2 from J, leaving 13 bases between them. Germline loops: CDR1 MNHEY, CDR2 SVGAGI. The CDR3 bases are TGTGCCAGCAGTTTGCGCGGGGGCTACACAGATACGCAGTATTTT. It specifies CASSLRGGYTDTQYF.

This rearrangement joins TRBV7-9 to TRBJ2-5; a weak D match, TRBD2 (6 bases). Germline V gene sequence: CDR1 SEHNR, CDR2 FQNEAQ (reference sequence). The CDR3 extends over 13 amino acids. V lost 4 bases, J lost 5 bases, and 11 bases lay in between. In nucleotides, the CDR3 is TGTGCCAGCAGCTCCCCGGGGGTTGAGACCCAGTACTTC. It is translated as CASSSPGVETQYF.

This clone was observed a single time. This chain joins TRBV25-1 and TRBJ1-2; D is undetermined. The CDR3 consists of 16 residues. Germline V gene data show CDR1 as MGHDK and CDR2 as SYGVNS. V was pared by 1 base and J by 2 bases, with 14 bases between. CDR3 bases: TGTGCCAGCAGTGAATTCCTGGGAACTGGGAACTATGGCTACACCTTC. The encoded protein is CASSEFLGTGNYGYTF.

The chain combines TRBV2 with TRBJ2-5, with D possibly being TRBD1 (5 bases). The germline V gene encodes CDR1 SNHLY and CDR2 FYNNEI. The CDR3 consists of 14 residues. V lost 4 bases and J lost 2, with 11 bases in between. The CDR3 DNA reads as TGTGCCAGCAGTGCCTATAGGGGACAAGAGACCCAGTACTTC. Encoded protein: CASSAYRGQETQYF.

The V gene is TRBV7-2, the J gene TRBJ1-1; D gene unclear. This CDR3 is built from 13 residues. Germline loops: CDR1 SGHTA, CDR2 FQGNSA. Trimming shortened V by 3 bases and J by 1 base, and 6 bases separated the two germline ends. CDR3 sequence: CASSFPGNTEAFF. CDR3 in DNA: TGTGCCAGCAGCTTCCCGGGGAACACTGAAGCTTTCTTT.

The chain couples TRBV7-8 to TRBJ2-3; maybe TRBD1 (6 bases). V was pared by 3 bases and J by 4 bases, with 11 bases between. Germline V lookup: CDR1 SGHVS, CDR2 FQNEAQ. This CDR3 is built from 14 residues. The DNA for the CDR3 is TGTGCCAGCAGCTTGGAGACAGGAGCAGATACGCAGTATTTT. Its protein is CASSLETGADTQYF. The variable domain in full, with the rest retrieved from reference TRBV7-8 and TRBJ2-3, is GAGVSQSPRYKVAKRGQDVALRCDPISGHVSLFWYQQALGQGPEFLTYFQNEAQLDKSGLPSDRFFAERPEGSVSTLKIQRTQQEDSAVYLCASSLETGADTQYFGPGTRLTVL.